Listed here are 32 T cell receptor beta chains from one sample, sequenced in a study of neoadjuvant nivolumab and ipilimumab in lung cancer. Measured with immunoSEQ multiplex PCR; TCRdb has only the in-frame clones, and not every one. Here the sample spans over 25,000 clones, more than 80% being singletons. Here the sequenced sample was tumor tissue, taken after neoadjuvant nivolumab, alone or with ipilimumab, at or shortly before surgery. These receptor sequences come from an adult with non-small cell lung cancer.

The CDR3 sequence is CASSSLLAGVGTGELFF. The CDR3 region has the DNA TGTGCCAGCAGTTCCTTGCTAGCGGGAGTGGGCACCGGGGAGCTGTTTTTT. The chain uses TRBV2 and TRBJ2-2, with 10 bases that match TRBD2. Trimming took 5 bases from V and 4 from J; bases not matched to a gene: 10. Germline V gene data show CDR1 as SNHLY and CDR2 as FYNNEI. The CDR3 has 17 residues.

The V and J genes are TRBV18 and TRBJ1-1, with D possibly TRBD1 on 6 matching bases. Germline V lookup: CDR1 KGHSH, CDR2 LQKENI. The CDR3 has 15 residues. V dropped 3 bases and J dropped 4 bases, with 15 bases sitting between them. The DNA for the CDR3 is TGTGCCAGCTCACCCCTAACGACAGGAATCACTGAAGCTTTCTTT. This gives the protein CASSPLTTGITEAFF.

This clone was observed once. CDR3 amino acids: CASSDPGLAGRETQYF. The CDR3 nucleotides read TGTGCCAGCAGCGACCCGGGACTAGCGGGGAGAGAGACCCAGTACTTC. The chain is built from TRBV14 and TRBJ2-5; 13 bases are a match to TRBD2. Unmatched junction bases numbered 7, after V lost 5 bases and J lost 4 bases. The CDR3 has 16 residues. CDR1 is SGHDN and CDR2 is FVKESK in the germline V gene. The entire variable domain, with the rest obtained from reference TRBV14 and TRBJ2-5, is as follows: EAGVTQFPSHSVIEKGQTVTLRCDPISGHDNLYWYRRVMGKEIKFLLHFVKESKQDESGMPNNRFLAERTGGTYSTLKVQPAELEDSGVYFCASSDPGLAGRETQYFGPGTRLLVL.

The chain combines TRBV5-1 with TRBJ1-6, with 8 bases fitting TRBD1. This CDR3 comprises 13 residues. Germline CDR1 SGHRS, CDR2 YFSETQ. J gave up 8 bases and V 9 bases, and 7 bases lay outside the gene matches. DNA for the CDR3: TGCGCCACCCGGACAGGGACGGATTCACCCCTCCACTTT. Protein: CATRTGTDSPLHF. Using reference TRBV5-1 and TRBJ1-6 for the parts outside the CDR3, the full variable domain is KAGVTQTPRYLIKTRGQQVTLSCSPISGHRSVSWYQQTPGQGLQFLFEYFSETQRNKGNFPGRFSGRQFSNSRSEMNVSTLELGDSALYLCATRTGTDSPLHFGNGTRLTVT.

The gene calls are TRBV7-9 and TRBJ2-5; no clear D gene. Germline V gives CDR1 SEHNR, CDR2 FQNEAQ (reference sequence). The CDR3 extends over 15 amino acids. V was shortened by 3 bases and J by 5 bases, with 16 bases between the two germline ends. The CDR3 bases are TGTGCCAGCAGCTTGATCTTAGGATTCGGGGAGACCCAGTACTTC. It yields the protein CASSLILGFGETQYF.

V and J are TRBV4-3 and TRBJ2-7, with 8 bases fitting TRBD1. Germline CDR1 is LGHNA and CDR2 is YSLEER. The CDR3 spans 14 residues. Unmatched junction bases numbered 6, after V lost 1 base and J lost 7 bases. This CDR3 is CASSQVDRVEEQYF. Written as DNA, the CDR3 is TGCGCCAGCAGCCAAGTGGACAGGGTCGAGGAGCAGTACTTC.

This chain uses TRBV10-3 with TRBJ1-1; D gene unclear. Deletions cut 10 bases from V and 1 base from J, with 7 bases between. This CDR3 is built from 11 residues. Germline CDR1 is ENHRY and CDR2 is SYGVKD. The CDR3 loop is CATHANTEAFF. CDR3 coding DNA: TGTGCCACCCACGCGAACACTGAAGCTTTCTTT.

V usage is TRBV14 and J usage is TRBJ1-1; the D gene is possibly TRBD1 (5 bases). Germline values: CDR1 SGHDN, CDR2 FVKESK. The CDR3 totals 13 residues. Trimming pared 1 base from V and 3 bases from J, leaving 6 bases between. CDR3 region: CASSQVGDTEAFF. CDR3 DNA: TGTGCCAGCAGCCAAGTGGGGGACACTGAAGCTTTCTTT. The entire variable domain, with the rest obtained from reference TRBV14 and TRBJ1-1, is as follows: EAGVTQFPSHSVIEKGQTVTLRCDPISGHDNLYWYRRVMGKEIKFLLHFVKESKQDESGMPNNRFLAERTGGTYSTLKVQPAELEDSGVYFCASSQVGDTEAFFGQGTRLTVV.

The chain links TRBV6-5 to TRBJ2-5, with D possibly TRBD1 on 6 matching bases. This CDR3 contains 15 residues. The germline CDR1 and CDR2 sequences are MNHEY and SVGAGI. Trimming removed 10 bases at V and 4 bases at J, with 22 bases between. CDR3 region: CAIGDPGRGGETQYF. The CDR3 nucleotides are TGTGCCATCGGGGACCCGGGGAGAGGGGGAGAGACCCAGTACTTC.

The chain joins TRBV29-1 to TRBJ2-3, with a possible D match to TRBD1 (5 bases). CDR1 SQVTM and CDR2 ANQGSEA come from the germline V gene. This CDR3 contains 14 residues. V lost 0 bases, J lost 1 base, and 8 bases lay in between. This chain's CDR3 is CSVEDGAGTDTQYF. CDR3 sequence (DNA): TGCAGCGTTGAAGATGGGGCAGGCACAGATACGCAGTATTTT.

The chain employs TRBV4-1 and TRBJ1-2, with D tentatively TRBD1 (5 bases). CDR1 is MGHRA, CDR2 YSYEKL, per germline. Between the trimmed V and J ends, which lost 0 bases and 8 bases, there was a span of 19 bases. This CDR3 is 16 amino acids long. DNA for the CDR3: TGCGCCAGCAGCCAAGATGGGACGGCCGTGAGGGTGGGCTACACCTTC. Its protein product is CASSQDGTAVRVGYTF.

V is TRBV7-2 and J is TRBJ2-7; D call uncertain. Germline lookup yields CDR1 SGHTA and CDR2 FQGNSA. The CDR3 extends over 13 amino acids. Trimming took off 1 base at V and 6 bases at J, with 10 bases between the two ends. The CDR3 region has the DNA TGTGCCAGCAGCTTAGACTTCGGGTCCGAGCAGTACTTC. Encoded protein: CASSLDFGSEQYF.

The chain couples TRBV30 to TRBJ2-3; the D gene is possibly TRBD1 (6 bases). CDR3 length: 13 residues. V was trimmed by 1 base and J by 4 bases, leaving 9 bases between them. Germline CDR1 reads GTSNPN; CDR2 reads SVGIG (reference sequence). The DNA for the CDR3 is TGTGCCTGGAGTGGGGGGCAATCAGATACGCAGTATTTT. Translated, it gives CAWSGGQSDTQYF. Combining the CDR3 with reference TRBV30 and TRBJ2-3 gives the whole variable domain SQTIHQWPATLVQPVGSPLSLECTVEGTSNPNLYWYRQAAGRGLQLLFYSVGIGQISSEVPQNLSASRPQDRQFILSSKKLLLSDSGFYLCAWSGGQSDTQYFGPGTRLTVL.

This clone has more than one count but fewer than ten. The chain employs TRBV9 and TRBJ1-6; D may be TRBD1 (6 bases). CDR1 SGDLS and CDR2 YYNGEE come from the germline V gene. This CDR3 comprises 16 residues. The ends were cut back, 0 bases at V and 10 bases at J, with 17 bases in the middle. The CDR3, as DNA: TGTGCCAGCAGCGTAGCTGGGGACATGGTCGGCTCACCCCTCCACTTT. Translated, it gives CASSVAGDMVGSPLHF.

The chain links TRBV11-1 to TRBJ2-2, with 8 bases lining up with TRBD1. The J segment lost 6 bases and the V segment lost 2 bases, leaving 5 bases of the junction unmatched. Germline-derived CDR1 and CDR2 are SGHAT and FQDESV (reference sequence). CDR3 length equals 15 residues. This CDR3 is CASSLNEQGAGELFF. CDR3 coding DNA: TGTGCCAGCAGCTTAAACGAACAGGGGGCCGGGGAGCTGTTTTTT. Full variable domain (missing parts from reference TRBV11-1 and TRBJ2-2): EAEVAQSPRYKITEKSQAVAFWCDPISGHATLYWYRQILGQGPELLVQFQDESVVDDSQLPKDRFSAERLKGVDSTLKIQPAELGDSAMYLCASSLNEQGAGELFFGEGSRLTVL.

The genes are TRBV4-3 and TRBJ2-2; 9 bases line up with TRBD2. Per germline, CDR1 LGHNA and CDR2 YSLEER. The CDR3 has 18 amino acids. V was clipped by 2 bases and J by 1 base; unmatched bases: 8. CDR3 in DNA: TGCGCCAGCAGCCAAACCCGGACTAGCGAATTGAACACCGGGGAGCTGTTTTTT. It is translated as CASSQTRTSELNTGELFF.

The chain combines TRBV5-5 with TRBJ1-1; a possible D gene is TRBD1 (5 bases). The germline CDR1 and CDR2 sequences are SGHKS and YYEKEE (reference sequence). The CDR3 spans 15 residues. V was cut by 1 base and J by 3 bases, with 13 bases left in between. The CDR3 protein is CASSLNGRVDTEAFF. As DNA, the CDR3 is TGTGCCAGCAGCTTGAATGGCAGGGTGGACACTGAAGCTTTCTTT.

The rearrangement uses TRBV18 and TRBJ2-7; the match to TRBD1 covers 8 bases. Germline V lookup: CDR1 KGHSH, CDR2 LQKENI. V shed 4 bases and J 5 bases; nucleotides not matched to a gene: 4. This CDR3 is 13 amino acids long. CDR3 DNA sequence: TGTGCCAGCTCACGAAAGGACAGGGACGAGCAGTACTTC. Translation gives CASSRKDRDEQYF.

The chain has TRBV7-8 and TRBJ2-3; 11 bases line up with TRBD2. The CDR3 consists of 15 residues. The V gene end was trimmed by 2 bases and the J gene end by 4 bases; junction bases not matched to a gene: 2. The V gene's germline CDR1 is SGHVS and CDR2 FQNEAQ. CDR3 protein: CASSLLAGGSDTQYF. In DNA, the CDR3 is TGTGCCAGCAGCTTACTAGCGGGGGGATCAGATACGCAGTATTTT.

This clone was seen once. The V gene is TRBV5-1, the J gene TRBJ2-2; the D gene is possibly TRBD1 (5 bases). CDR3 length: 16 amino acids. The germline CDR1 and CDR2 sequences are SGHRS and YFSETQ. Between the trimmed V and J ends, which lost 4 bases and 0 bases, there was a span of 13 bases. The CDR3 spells CASSGALGSNTGELFF. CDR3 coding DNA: TGCGCCAGCAGCGGGGCGCTTGGCTCGAACACCGGGGAGCTGTTTTTT.

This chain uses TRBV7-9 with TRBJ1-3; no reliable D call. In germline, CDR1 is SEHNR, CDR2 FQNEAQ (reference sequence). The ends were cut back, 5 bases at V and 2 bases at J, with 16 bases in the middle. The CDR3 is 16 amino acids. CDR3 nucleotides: TGTGCCAGCAGCCCCCGGGGAGCCACGACTGGAAACACCATATATTTT. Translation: CASSPRGATTGNTIYF.

CDR3 DNA: TGTGCCAGCAGCGTAGGTTGGGAGCAGTTCTTC. This encodes CASSVGWEQFF. The chain joins TRBV9 to TRBJ2-1; D unclear. The CDR3 is 11 residues long. The ends were cut back, 0 bases at V and 10 bases at J, with 5 bases in the middle. Looked up from germline, CDR1 is SGDLS and CDR2 is YYNGEE.

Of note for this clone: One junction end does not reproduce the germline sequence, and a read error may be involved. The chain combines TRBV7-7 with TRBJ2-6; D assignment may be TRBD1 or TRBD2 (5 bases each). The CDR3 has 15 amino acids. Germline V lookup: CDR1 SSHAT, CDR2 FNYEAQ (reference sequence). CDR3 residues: CASSPGGSGANVLTF. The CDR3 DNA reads TGTGCTAGCAGCCCTGGGGGATCTGGGGCCAACGTCCTGACTTTC. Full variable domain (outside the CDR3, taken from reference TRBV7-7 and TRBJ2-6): GAGVSQSPRYKVTKRGQDVTLRCDPISSHATLYWYQQALGQGPEFLTYFNYEAQPDKSGLPSDRFSAERPEGSISTLTIQRTEQRDSAMYRCASSPGGSGANVLTFGAGSRLTVL.

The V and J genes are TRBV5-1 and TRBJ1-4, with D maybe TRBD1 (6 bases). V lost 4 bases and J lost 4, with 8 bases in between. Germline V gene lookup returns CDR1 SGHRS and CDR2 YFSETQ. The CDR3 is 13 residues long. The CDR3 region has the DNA TGCGCCAGCAGCCAGGGGTTTAATGAAAAACTGTTTTTT. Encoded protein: CASSQGFNEKLFF.

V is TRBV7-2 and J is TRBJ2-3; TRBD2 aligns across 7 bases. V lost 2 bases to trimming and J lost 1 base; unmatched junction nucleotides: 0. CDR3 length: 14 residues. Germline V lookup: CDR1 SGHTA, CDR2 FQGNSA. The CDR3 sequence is CASSLTSGTDTQYF. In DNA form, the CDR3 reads TGTGCCAGCAGCTTAACTAGCGGCACAGATACGCAGTATTTT.

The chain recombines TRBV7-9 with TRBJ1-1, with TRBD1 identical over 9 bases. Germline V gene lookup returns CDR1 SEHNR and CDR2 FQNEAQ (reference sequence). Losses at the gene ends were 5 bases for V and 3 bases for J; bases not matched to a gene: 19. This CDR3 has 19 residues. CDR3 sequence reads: CASSLVPGQGWRGYTEAFF. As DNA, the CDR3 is TGTGCCAGCAGCCTAGTCCCGGGACAGGGCTGGCGGGGCTACACTGAAGCTTTCTTT.

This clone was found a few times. CDR3 loop: CASQGFFNYGYTF. The CDR3 DNA sequence: TGTGCCAGCCAGGGGTTTTTTAACTATGGCTACACCTTC. V usage is TRBV28 and J usage is TRBJ1-2; D perhaps matches TRBD1 (6 bases). This CDR3 comprises 13 residues. Germline CDR1 MDHEN, CDR2 SYDVKM. V was shortened by 8 bases and J by 1 base, with 11 bases between the two germline ends.

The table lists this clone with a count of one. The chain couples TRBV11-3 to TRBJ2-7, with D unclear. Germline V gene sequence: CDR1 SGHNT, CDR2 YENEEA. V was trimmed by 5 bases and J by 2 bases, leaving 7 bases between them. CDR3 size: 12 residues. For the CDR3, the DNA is TGTGCCAGCAGCCTACTTACCTACGAGCAGTACTTC. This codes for CASSLLTYEQYF.

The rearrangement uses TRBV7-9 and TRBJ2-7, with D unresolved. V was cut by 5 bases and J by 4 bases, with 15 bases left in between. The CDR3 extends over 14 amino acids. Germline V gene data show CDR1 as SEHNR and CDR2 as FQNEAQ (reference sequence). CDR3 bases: TGTGCCAGCAGCCGACCGGGTCTTCCGTACGAGCAGTACTTC. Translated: CASSRPGLPYEQYF.

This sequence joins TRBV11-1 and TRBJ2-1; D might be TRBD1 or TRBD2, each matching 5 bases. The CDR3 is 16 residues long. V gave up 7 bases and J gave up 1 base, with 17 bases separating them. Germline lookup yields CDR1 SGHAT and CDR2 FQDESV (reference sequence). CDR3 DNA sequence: TGTGCCAGCACATTCTCCGGGGCCGTTTCCTACAATGAGCAGTTCTTC. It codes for CASTFSGAVSYNEQFF. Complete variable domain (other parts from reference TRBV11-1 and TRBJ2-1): EAEVAQSPRYKITEKSQAVAFWCDPISGHATLYWYRQILGQGPELLVQFQDESVVDDSQLPKDRFSAERLKGVDSTLKIQPAELGDSAMYLCASTFSGAVSYNEQFFGPGTRLTVL.

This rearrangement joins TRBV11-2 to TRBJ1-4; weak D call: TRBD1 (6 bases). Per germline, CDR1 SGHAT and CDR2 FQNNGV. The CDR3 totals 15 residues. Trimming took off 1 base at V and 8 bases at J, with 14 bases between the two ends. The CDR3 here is CASSLGSGDQEKLFF. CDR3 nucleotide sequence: TGTGCCAGCAGCTTAGGCTCAGGGGATCAGGAAAAACTGTTTTTT. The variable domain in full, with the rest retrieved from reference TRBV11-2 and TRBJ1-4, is EAGVAQSPRYKIIEKRQSVAFWCNPISGHATLYWYQQILGQGPKLLIQFQNNGVVDDSQLPKDRFSAERLKGVDSTLKIQPAKLEDSAVYLCASSLGSGDQEKLFFGSGTQLSVL.

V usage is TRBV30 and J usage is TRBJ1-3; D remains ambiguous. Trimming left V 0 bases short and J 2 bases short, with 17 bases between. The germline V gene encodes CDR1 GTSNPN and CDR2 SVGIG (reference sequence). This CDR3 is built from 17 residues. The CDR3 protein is CAWSVGSVGPAGNTIYF. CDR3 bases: TGTGCCTGGAGTGTAGGCTCCGTTGGTCCCGCTGGAAACACCATATATTTT. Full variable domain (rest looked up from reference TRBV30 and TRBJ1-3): SQTIHQWPATLVQPVGSPLSLECTVEGTSNPNLYWYRQAAGRGLQLLFYSVGIGQISSEVPQNLSASRPQDRQFILSSKKLLLSDSGFYLCAWSVGSVGPAGNTIYFGEGSWLTVV.